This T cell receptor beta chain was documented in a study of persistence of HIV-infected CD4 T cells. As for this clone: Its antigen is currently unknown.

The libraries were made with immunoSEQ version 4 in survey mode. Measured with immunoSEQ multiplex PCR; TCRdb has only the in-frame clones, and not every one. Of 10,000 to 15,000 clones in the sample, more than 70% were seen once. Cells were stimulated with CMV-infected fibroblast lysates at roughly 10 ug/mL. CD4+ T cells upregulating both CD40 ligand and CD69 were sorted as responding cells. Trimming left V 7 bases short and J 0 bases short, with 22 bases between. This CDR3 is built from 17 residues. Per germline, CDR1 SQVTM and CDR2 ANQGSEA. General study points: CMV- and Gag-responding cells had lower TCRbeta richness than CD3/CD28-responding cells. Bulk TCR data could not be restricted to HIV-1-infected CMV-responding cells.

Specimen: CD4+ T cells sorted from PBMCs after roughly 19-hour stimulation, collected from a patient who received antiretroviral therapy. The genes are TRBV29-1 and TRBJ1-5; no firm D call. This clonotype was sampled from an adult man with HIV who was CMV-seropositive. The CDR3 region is CSEEVPPTEHSNQPQHF. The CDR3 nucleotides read TGCAGCGAAGAGGTCCCCCCCACAGAGCATAGCAATCAGCCCCAGCATTTT.